Sequencing of this T cell receptor beta chain was carried out in a study of immune evolution from preneoplasia to lung adenocarcinoma (dated by TCRdb to the early 2020s). About the full investigation: HLA loss of heterozygosity was observed in approximately 7%, 15% and 30% of AIS, MIA and ADC lesions, respectively, and was not observed in any AAH lesions. The study profiled immune contexture across lung adenocarcinoma precursors and invasive adenocarcinoma using immune gene expression, TCR sequencing and multiplex immunofluorescence. Resected precursor lesions (AAH, AIS, MIA) and invasive adenocarcinomas were compared against paired morphologically normal lung tissue. Sample size was based on specimen availability rather than a prior power calculation. It was reported in the study that 85 to 120 samples were used for TCR sequencing. The overall cohort was made up of nearly 55 patients with pulmonary nodules who had surgical resection. The immune data were integrated with whole exome sequencing and methylation data obtained from the same cohort of nodules. Class I HLA alleles were inferred from exome data with POLYSOLVER, and allele-specific HLA loss was detected with LOHHLA. A total of fewer than 60 patients contributed TCR sequencing data.

The patients had resection in Japan or China between the mid-2010s and the late 2010s. Two lung cancer pathologists independently reviewed H&E slides to confirm the histologic diagnosis of every case. To enrich premalignant or tumor cells for nucleic acid extraction, macro-dissection was performed after pathologic assessment. The AllPrep DNA/RNA FFPE Kit was used to isolate DNA from FFPE tissue. This clone was detected once. Its antigen target is currently unknown. Per-base quality was not reported, and no clone a single base away is much larger than it. CDR1 SGHVS and CDR2 FQNEAQ were looked up in the germline V gene. A distance of 10 bases separates the germline ends of V and J, which lose 1 base and 4 bases respectively. The CDR3 has 14 amino acids, counting the end cysteine and phenylalanine. Only CDR3 DNA is held: 42 bases, read in frame from base 1. Here is what the overall study found, with its caveats: All patients were from Japan and China, so applicability to Western populations was uncertain. T cell clonality was highest in KRAS-mutant nodules compared with EGFR-mutant or double wild-type lesions. Clonality was highest in normal lung, while later-stage lesions appeared to have lower clonality but higher T cell density and diversity. Findings were based on association rather than direct causation; larger cohorts with long-term follow-up and longitudinal biopsies were deemed needed. Top T cell clone frequencies were highest in normal lung and appeared to decrease progressively from AAH through AIS, MIA and invasive adenocarcinoma.

Using the immunoSEQ hsTCRbeta Kit, TCR beta CDR3 regions were sequenced from DNA. Turning to the authors' computational methods: TCR sequencing data were analysed with the ImmunoSEQ Analyzer. T cell clonality was defined as 1 minus Pielou's evenness, calculated on productive rearrangements. T cell diversity was measured with the inverse Simpson index on productive templates. T cell density was defined as TCR beta template counts normalized to usable DNA, with usable DNA estimated by amplifying and sequencing housekeeping genes. Two-sided Kruskal-Wallis tests were used to compare TCR metrics across histologic stages. Here the immuneACCESS table is served through TCRdb, limited to in-frame sequences with V and J called. Missing clones are a known gap in these copies; in checked studies unresolved V genes cover under half, and the rest lacks a known reason. D and trimming were read from the DNA, whereas the V and J calls and clone size are those reported in that table. This sample is represented by 1,500 to 2,000 clones; 65% to 85% of them were singletons. The ten largest clones capture about 13% of the sample.

The rearranged chain carries TRBV7-8 and TRBJ1-2; a tentative D call is TRBD1 (6 bases match). What was sequenced was FFPE minimally invasive lung adenocarcinoma tissue. The label giving this sample's cell subset or site can be read as: micro-invasive lung adenocarcinoma (MIA). This TCR was sampled from a person aged 55-79 years with lung adenocarcinoma. The CDR3 in this case is CASSLVGGGYGYTF. The DNA sequence is TGTGCCAGCAGCTTAGTGGGGGGCGGCTATGGCTACACCTTC.